Sequencing of this T cell receptor beta chain was carried out in a study of radiotherapy plus CTLA-4 blockade in lung cancer. Looking at the study overall: Objective responses emerged in around 19% of patients, and 25% to 40% attained disease control.

Germline CDR1 is LGHNA and CDR2 is YSLEER. V was pared by 4 bases and J by 0 bases, with 9 bases between. The CDR3 consists of 14 residues. General study results and limits: Following radiotherapy plus ipilimumab, tumor-derived TCR clones expanded in the blood.

Clones were read by immunoSEQ multiplex PCR, and TCRdb kept only the in-frame ones, dropping some. The profile shows around 80,000 clones, 70% to 80% of them singletons. Concerning this clone: Its antigen is not identified.

The chain joins TRBV4-3 to TRBJ1-2; maybe TRBD1 (5 bases). The clonotype comes from a human donor with non-small cell lung cancer whose response to radiotherapy plus ipilimumab could not be evaluated. This specimen consisted of peripheral blood, obtained from a patient treated with radiotherapy plus ipilimumab. The CDR3: CASSPTATNYGYTF. CDR3 in DNA: TGCGCCAGCAGCCCGACAGCAACTAACTATGGCTACACCTTC.